This TCR beta chain was profiled in a study of cytomegalovirus exposure and HLA in healthy donors. V dropped 6 bases and J dropped 4 bases, with 16 bases sitting between them. CDR1 MNHEY and CDR2 SMNVEV come from the germline V gene (reference sequence). The CDR3 length is 14 residues. Primers for the PCR totalled 60 Vbeta and 13 Jbeta. Produced via immunoSEQ multiplex PCR; TCRdb's table is partial and in-frame only. The sample yields 100,000 to 150,000 clones, roughly four fifths seen once. This clonotype was sampled from a middle-aged woman in good health and CMV-seropositive. This sequence joins TRBV27 and TRBJ2-7, with D possibly being TRBD2 (5 bases). Sequenced: PBMCs. CDR3 amino acids: CASSLRAEQYEQYF. The CDR3 DNA reads TGTGCCAGCAGCCTGAGGGCAGAGCAGTACGAGCAGTACTTC.